The rows below give T cell receptor beta chains drawn from one sample of a study of blood T cell repertoires in COVID-19. The assay was immunoSEQ multiplex PCR, and TCRdb's table has in-frame clones only and misses some. The repertoire holds about 65,000 clones, with about 93% as singletons. The sequenced sample consisted of peripheral blood. These receptors were taken from a man between 65 and 85 years old with active COVID-19. CDR3s include the opening cysteine and the closing phenylalanine or tryptophan. Each record gives: clone size, D gene, V gene, J gene, CDR3 DNA, CDR3 protein. A D gene is named only where the DNA matches it firmly. Clone size appears in some rows only: once, few, many, or a class for an expanded clone.

>.|.|TRBV5-4|TRBJ1-2
TGTGCCAGCAGCTTGGCTTCTCCAGGGGATTGGTATGGCTACACCTTC
CASSLASPGDWYGYTF
>.|TRBD1|TRBV6-1|TRBJ1-1
TGTGCCAGCAGTGAAACCCGACAGGGTAAAACTCCCATGAACACTGAAGCTTTCTTT
CASSETRQGKTPMNTEAFF
>.|.|TRBV19|TRBJ2-5
TGTGCCAGTAGTATAGTGGTCTACGGGGAGACCCAGTACTTC
CASSIVVYGETQYF
>.|TRBD1|TRBV18|TRBJ2-7
TGTGCCAGCTCACCCGGGACAGCCTCTTCCTACGAGCAGTACTTC
CASSPGTASSYEQYF
>few|TRBD1|TRBV9|TRBJ1-1
TGTGCCAGCAGCCCGACCCCCGGGACAGGGGGCTACAATGCTGCCAACACTGAAGCTTTCTTT
CASSPTPGTGGYNAANTEAFF
>.|.|TRBV4-1|TRBJ1-4
TGCGCCAGCAGCCAAAGATCAGAGGTTGTAAGGGAAAAACTGTTTTTT
CASSQRSEVVREKLFF
>.|.|TRBV9|TRBJ1-3
TGTGCCAGCAGCGTAGATCTTACAGGGTTGAGCTCTGGAAACACCATATATTTT
CASSVDLTGLSSGNTIYF
>.|TRBD2|TRBV12-3/TRBV12-4|TRBJ2-7
TGTGCCTCCGGGGGGGATTCCTACGAGCAGTACTTC
CASGGDSYEQYF
>.|.|TRBV5-1|TRBJ2-6
TGCGCCAGCAGTCAAAGGCCCACCCCCGGGTCCTCCTCTGGGGCCAACGTCCTGACTTTC
CASSQRPTPGSSSGANVLTF
>.|TRBD1|TRBV6-5|TRBJ2-2
TGTGCCATAAGCGGACAGGGGGCGGGGGGGGAGCTGTTTTTT
CAISGQGAGGELFF
>.|.|TRBV6-5|TRBJ1-1
TGTGCCAGCAGAGAGACAGGTGTCATGAACACTGAAGCTTTCTTT
CASRETGVMNTEAFF
>.|TRBD1|TRBV6-4|TRBJ2-1
TGTGCCAGCAGTCCTCAACCGGGACAGGGGGGCAATGAGCAGTTCTTC
CASSPQPGQGGNEQFF
>.|.|TRBV21-1|TRBJ1-6
TGTGCCAGCAGCAAACAGGGGGGACAGGGTATCTATAATTCACCCCTCCACTTT
CASSKQGGQGIYNSPLHF
>.|TRBD1|TRBV2|TRBJ1-5
TGTGCCAGCAGCTTACAGGGGGCTCAGAATCAGCCCCAGCATTTT
CASSLQGAQNQPQHF
>.|.|TRBV5-4|TRBJ2-3
TGTGCCAGCAGCCACATAATCGATACGCAGTATTTT
CASSHIIDTQYF
>.|.|TRBV10-3|TRBJ1-1
TGTGCCATCAGCCTCCAGGGGAAGAACACTGAAGCTTTCTTT
CAISLQGKNTEAFF
>.|.|TRBV21-1|TRBJ1-2
TGTGCCAGCAGCAATTCTTTCGGCAGGTACTATGGCTACACCTTC
CASSNSFGRYYGYTF
>.|.|TRBV5-6|TRBJ2-1
TGTGCCAGCAGCTTGCGGGCTAGCCTTGGGGATGAGCAGTTCTTC
CASSLRASLGDEQFF
>.|.|TRBV7-8|TRBJ1-5
TGTGCCAGCAGCTTATTCAGCGGGCAGGGAGGCTATAGCAATCAGCCCCAGCATTTT
CASSLFSGQGGYSNQPQHF
>.|.|TRBV7-8|TRBJ1-1
TGTGCCAGCAGCTTAGGGGGGGAGACTGAAGCTTTCTTT
CASSLGGETEAFF
>.|.|TRBV7-9|TRBJ2-3
TGTGCCAGCAGCCCCTCCAAGGGGGACCTAGCACAAGATACGCAGTATTTT
CASSPSKGDLAQDTQYF
>.|TRBD2|TRBV5-1|TRBJ2-1
TGCGCCAGCAGCTTGGCCACTAGCGGGGGGCACTACAATGAGCAGTTCTTC
CASSLATSGGHYNEQFF
>.|.|TRBV5-3|TRBJ2-4
TGTGCCAGAAGCTGCCCCTTATTGGAGCGGGACACTCTCCGGGGGTGGATTGCCAAAAACATTCAGTACTTC
CARSCPLLERDTLRGWIAKNIQYF
>.|.|TRBV28|TRBJ2-3
TGTGCCAGCAGTTTTGGCGGGACAGCAGATACGCAGTATTTT
CASSFGGTADTQYF
>.|.|TRBV28|TRBJ2-5
TGTGCCAGCAGTGGGCGTAACCCGCCGGCCCAGTACTTC
CASSGRNPPAQYF
>.|TRBD1|TRBV6-2/TRBV6-3|TRBJ2-7
TGTGCCAGCAGCAAGGGCTCCCGGACAGGGAGTTTCTCCTACGAGCAGTACTTC
CASSKGSRTGSFSYEQYF
>.|.|TRBV6-4|TRBJ1-2
TGTGCCAGCAGTGAGTCCGGTCCTGGAGGCTATGGCTACACCTTC
CASSESGPGGYGYTF
>.|.|TRBV6-5|TRBJ1-5
TGTGCCAGCAGTTATTTAAGGGAGGGTCAGCCCCAGCATTTT
CASSYLREGQPQHF
>.|TRBD2|TRBV5-8|TRBJ2-5
TGTGCCAGCAGCTTGGGACTAGCGGGGGGCCCATTCGAAGAGACCCAGTACTTC
CASSLGLAGGPFEETQYF
>.|.|TRBV5-4|TRBJ2-3
TGTGCCAGCAGCTTGAATCCGGGGATGGTAGATACGCAGTATTTT
CASSLNPGMVDTQYF
>.|.|TRBV6-5|TRBJ1-5
TGTGCCAGCAGCAGGGGCTACAATCAGCCCCAGCATTTT
CASSRGYNQPQHF
>.|.|TRBV16|TRBJ1-4
TGTGCCAGCCGGACAGACTTTAATAATGAAAAACTGTTTTTT
CASRTDFNNEKLFF
>.|TRBD1|TRBV11-3|TRBJ2-1
TGTGCCAGCAGCTTAGGACAGGGTTTAGAAGAAGGTGGAGTGCTGTTCTTC
CASSLGQGLEEGGVLFF
>.|.|TRBV7-2|TRBJ2-1
TGTGCCAGCAGCTTAGCGTTGGCCCATGAGCAGTTCTTC
CASSLALAHEQFF
>.|.|TRBV5-1|TRBJ2-1
TGCGCCAGCAGCTTGGGATCGGGCAATGAGCAGTTCTTC
CASSLGSGNEQFF
>.|TRBD2|TRBV11-2|TRBJ2-5
TGTGCCAGCAGCGAGGGACTAGCGGGGGGGCCAGAGACCCAGTACTTC
CASSEGLAGGPETQYF
>.|TRBD1|TRBV9|TRBJ1-4
TGTGCCAGCAGCCGACAGGGGGAAGAAAAACTGTTTTTT
CASSRQGEEKLFF
>.|TRBD1|TRBV29-1|TRBJ2-1
TGCAGCGCCACGGGACAGGCGTACAATGAGCAGTTCTTC
CSATGQAYNEQFF
>.|.|TRBV27|TRBJ1-1
TGTGCCAGCACTCAAAAGGGTATAACAGGGTTTAGCACTGAAGCTTTCTTT
CASTQKGITGFSTEAFF
>.|.|TRBV7-2|TRBJ2-2
TGTGCCAGCAGAGTACTACTTTCTTCGAACACCGGGGAGCTGTTTTTT
CASRVLLSSNTGELFF
>once|.|TRBV5-1|TRBJ2-7
TGCGCCAGCAGCTTGGGGACAGCCTCCTACGAGCAGTACTTC
CASSLGTASYEQYF
>.|.|TRBV2|TRBJ2-5
TGTGCCAGCAGTGAAGGGGGGCTTCAGACCCAGTACTTC
CASSEGGLQTQYF
>.|.|TRBV10-1|TRBJ1-6
TGCGCCAGCAGTGACGAAGGACTCTATAATTCACCCCTCCACTTT
CASSDEGLYNSPLHF
>.|.|TRBV5-1|TRBJ2-4
TGCGCCAGCAGCTCCAACAGGGATAGGGGCAAAAACATTCAGTACTTC
CASSSNRDRGKNIQYF
>.|.|TRBV18|TRBJ1-2
TGTGCCAGCTCACCGAGAATTAGTCCAGGGAATATTGGCTACACCTTC
CASSPRISPGNIGYTF
>.|TRBD2|TRBV24-1|TRBJ2-3
TGTGCCACCAGTGCGGCGGGGGGGCCCGGGGATACGCAGTATTTT
CATSAAGGPGDTQYF
>.|.|TRBV18|TRBJ1-1
TGTGCCAGCTCACCACCGGTCGGGGAGGAAGCTTTCTTT
CASSPPVGEEAFF
>.|.|TRBV29-1|TRBJ1-2
TGCAGCGTGGCGGATGGCTACACCTTC
CSVADGYTF
>.|.|TRBV15|TRBJ2-6
TGTGCCACCAGCAGCGGCTCTGGGGCCAACGTCCTGACTTTC
CATSSGSGANVLTF